Listed here are 23 T cell receptor beta chains from one sample, sequenced in a study of CD8 T cells in ankylosing spondylitis. Overall study findings and caveats: Several highly homologous variants made up a TCR beta motif, and this motif appeared characteristic of ankylosing spondylitis blood.

TCRdb recomputed calls from the 5' RACE reads with MiXCR, one row per CDR3 protein. The sample lists about 500,000 distinct CDR3 sequences, approximately 12% occurring once. Their antigen targets remain unknown. The sequenced sample consisted of blood, either unsorted or a sorted T cell fraction (not recorded which). Every receptor here comes from a male donor with ankylosing spondylitis.

This chain joins TRBV19 and TRBJ1-1; D is unclear. The CDR3 has 14 residues. The V end was cut by 5 bases, the J end by 5 bases, with 15 bases between. Germline CDR1 and CDR2: LNHDA and SQIVND (reference sequence). In DNA, the CDR3 is TGTGCCAGTAGTCTCCAGGCCCAGCCGACTGAAGCTTTCTTT. Protein sequence: CASSLQAQPTEAFF.

This rearrangement joins TRBV20-1 to TRBJ1-2; 9 bases map to TRBD1. Germline CDR1 and CDR2: DFQATT and SNEGSKA (reference sequence). V trimming: 5 bases; J trimming: 4 bases; junction bases outside the gene matches: 2. CDR3 length equals 12 residues. This chain's CDR3 is CSAQTGGYGYTF. In nucleotides, the CDR3 is TGCAGTGCTCAGACAGGGGGCTATGGCTACACCTTC.

This clonotype has a count of ten or more. The V and J genes are TRBV29-1 and TRBJ2-7; D gene uncertain. The germline V gene has CDR1 SQVTM and CDR2 ANQGSEA. This CDR3 has 14 residues. Trimming removed 4 bases at V and 1 base at J, with 14 bases between. This CDR3 reads CSVVEQLTSYEQYF. The DNA for the CDR3 is TGCAGCGTTGTCGAACAGCTTACATCCTACGAGCAGTACTTC.

This clonotype has a count of ten or more. This chain connects TRBV6-2 or TRBV6-3 to TRBJ2-1; 7 bases line up with TRBD1. V lost 8 bases, J lost 1 base, and 11 bases stayed unmatched. This CDR3 comprises 16 residues. Per germline, CDR1 MNHEY and CDR2 SVGEGT. The CDR3 sequence is CASLGKGAKSYNEQFF. For the CDR3, the DNA is TGTGCCAGCCTAGGGAAGGGGGCGAAGTCCTACAATGAGCAGTTCTTC.

In its sample, this clonotype was seen many times. The chain links TRBV12-3 or TRBV12-4 to TRBJ1-1; D perhaps matches TRBD1 (5 bases). The CDR3 consists of 15 residues. Trimming cost V 5 bases and J 1 base, with 14 bases left between them. CDR3 protein: CASSRPGRGNTEAFF. In nucleotides, the CDR3 is TGTGCCAGCAGTAGACCGGGACGGGGGAACACTGAAGCTTTCTTT.

The gene calls are TRBV10-3 and TRBJ1-2; D is unclear. The CDR3 consists of 14 residues. Germline CDR1 is ENHRY and CDR2 is SYGVKD. Trimming shortened V by 4 bases and J by 6 bases, and 15 bases separated the two germline ends. This CDR3 reads CAISADGELNGYTF. CDR3 DNA: TGTGCCATCAGTGCCGACGGAGAACTCAATGGCTACACCTTC.

This clonotype appeared a few times. This chain uses TRBV5-1 with TRBJ2-1; TRBD2 matches at 9 bases. Germline V lookup: CDR1 SGHRS, CDR2 YFSETQ. Germline trimming cut 3 bases from V and 4 bases from J; bases unmatched to any gene: 14. The CDR3 extends over 18 amino acids. The CDR3 bases are TGCGCCAGCAGCTCTAGCGGGATCCCCGGGGGGGGATACAATGAGCAGTTCTTC. Its protein product is CASSSSGIPGGGYNEQFF. Combining the CDR3 with reference TRBV5-1 and TRBJ2-1 gives the whole variable domain KAGVTQTPRYLIKTRGQQVTLSCSPISGHRSVSWYQQTPGQGLQFLFEYFSETQRNKGNFPGRFSGRQFSNSRSEMNVSTLELGDSALYLCASSSSGIPGGGYNEQFFGPGTRLTVL.

Many counts were recorded for this clonotype. J is TRBJ2-5 and V is TRBV20-1; D could derive from TRBD1 or TRBD2 (5 bases each). The CDR3 length is 14 residues. Per the germline V gene, CDR1 is DFQATT and CDR2 is SNEGSKA (reference sequence). Trimming removed 2 bases at V and 9 bases at J, with 19 bases between. CDR3 amino acids: CSARSRDATPAQYF. The CDR3 DNA is TGCAGTGCTAGATCCAGGGACGCAACTCCAGCCCAGTACTTC.

This chain joins TRBV7-2 and TRBJ2-1; D unresolved. This CDR3 is built from 13 residues. From germline, CDR1 is SGHTA and CDR2 FQGNSA. The V end lost 3 bases, the J end lost 8 bases, and 11 bases lay between the germline ends. CDR3 DNA sequence: TGTGCCAGCAGCTTGGGTCTAAGGGATGAGCAGTTCTTC. As protein: CASSLGLRDEQFF.

This clonotype has just a few counts. V and J are TRBV6-6 and TRBJ1-5, with no clear D. CDR3 length: 13 amino acids. Trimming shortened V by 8 bases and J by 1 base, and 9 bases separated the two germline ends. CDR1 and CDR2 from the germline V gene are MNHNY and SVGAGI (reference sequence). In nucleotides, the CDR3 is TGTGCCAGCTCCCCAACCAGCAATCAGCCCCAGCATTTT. It encodes CASSPTSNQPQHF.

This chain joins TRBV25-1 and TRBJ2-2; D might be TRBD1 (6 bases). The V end lost 7 bases, the J end lost 2 bases, and 11 bases lay between the germline ends. CDR3 length: 14 residues. Germline CDR1 reads MGHDK; CDR2 reads SYGVNS. This CDR3 is CASTGQNNTGELFF. The CDR3 nucleotides are TGTGCCAGCACAGGACAGAACAACACCGGGGAGCTGTTTTTT.

This clonotype showed up many times. This chain connects TRBV24-1 to TRBJ2-3; 10 bases agree with TRBD2. The CDR3 is 15 amino acids. Germline CDR1 KGHDR, CDR2 SFDVKD. After removal of 5 bases from V and 2 bases from J, the junction contained 3 bases not matched to a gene. The CDR3 bases are TGTGCCACCAGTGTCCTAGCGGGAGCCACAGATACGCAGTATTTT. Protein sequence: CATSVLAGATDTQYF.

The CDR3 loop is CASSRDRLAGELFF. The CDR3 DNA sequence: TGTGCCAGCAGCCGTGACAGATTGGCCGGGGAGCTGTTTTTT. V usage is TRBV6-1 and J usage is TRBJ2-2, with D tentatively TRBD1 (5 bases). The V end lost 6 bases, the J end lost 6 bases, and 14 bases lay between the germline ends. CDR1 MNHNS and CDR2 SASEGT come from the germline V gene. The CDR3 is 14 amino acids.

The chain employs TRBV12-3 or TRBV12-4 and TRBJ1-2; D remains ambiguous. Trimming took off 6 bases at V and 8 bases at J, with 22 bases between the two ends. There are 15 residues in the CDR3. The CDR3 region is CASRHSGSTNGGYTF. The CDR3 nucleotides are TGTGCCAGCAGGCACTCCGGCAGTACTAACGGAGGCTACACCTTC.

This clonotype was seen a few times. The J gene is TRBJ2-5, the V gene TRBV11-2, with D tentatively TRBD1 or TRBD2 (5 bases each). This CDR3 region has 14 residues. Germline-derived CDR1 and CDR2 are SGHAT and FQNNGV. The V gene lost 4 bases and the J gene lost 5 bases, with 14 bases spanning the gap. The CDR3 DNA reads as TGTGCCAGCAGCTCCCCGGGGCTAGGTGAGACCCAGTACTTC. Protein sequence: CASSSPGLGETQYF. The full variable domain, with the rest looked up from reference TRBV11-2 and TRBJ2-5, is EAGVAQSPRYKIIEKRQSVAFWCNPISGHATLYWYQQILGQGPKLLIQFQNNGVVDDSQLPKDRFSAERLKGVDSTLKIQPAKLEDSAVYLCASSSPGLGETQYFGPGTRLLVL.

At least ten counts were recorded for this clonotype. This chain connects TRBV7-9 to TRBJ2-7; D gene ambiguous. Germline loops: CDR1 SEHNR, CDR2 FQNEAQ (reference sequence). The CDR3 consists of 13 residues. Between the trimmed V and J ends, which lost 5 bases and 5 bases, there was a span of 13 bases. The CDR3 bases are TGTGCCAGCAGCCCCAAAAGGTCCCACGAGCAGTACTTC. It specifies CASSPKRSHEQYF.

The CDR3 DNA follows: TGTGCCAGCACAAGGTCGGGGAAAACTAATGAAAAACTGTTTTTT. Its translation is CASTRSGKTNEKLFF. This chain joins TRBV12-3 or TRBV12-4 and TRBJ1-4; D is unclear. The CDR3 contains 15 residues. Trimming took 7 bases from V and 1 from J, leaving 13 bases between them.

The V and J genes are TRBV20-1 and TRBJ2-5; 14 nucleotides match TRBD2. This CDR3 contains 14 residues. Losses at the gene ends were 3 bases for V and 4 bases for J; bases not matched to a gene: 1. Germline CDR1 reads DFQATT; CDR2 reads SNEGSKA (reference sequence). CDR3 DNA sequence: TGCAGTGCTAGGGGGACTAGCGGGAGAGAGACCCAGTACTTC. Protein sequence: CSARGTSGRETQYF.

The rearrangement uses TRBV29-1 and TRBJ2-7; D call uncertain. The V gene lost 4 bases and the J gene lost 0 bases, with 7 bases spanning the gap. Germline values: CDR1 SQVTM, CDR2 ANQGSEA. This CDR3 is built from 12 residues. The CDR3 spells CSVGGRSYEQYF. Here the CDR3 DNA reads TGCAGCGTTGGTGGGCGCTCCTACGAGCAGTACTTC.

In this sample, this clonotype turned up a few times. V is TRBV20-1 and J is TRBJ2-7; tentative D call: TRBD2 (6 bases). Germline V lookup: CDR1 DFQATT, CDR2 SNEGSKA (reference sequence). With 1 base removed from V and 5 bases from J, the gap between germline ends came to 15 bases. This CDR3 spans 14 amino acids. CDR3 in DNA: TGCAGTGCTAGAGTGACTCAGACTAGGGACGAGCAGTACTTC. It yields the protein CSARVTQTRDEQYF.

The chain has TRBV15 and TRBJ1-1; no clear D. CDR1 is LNHNV and CDR2 is YYDKDF in the germline V gene (reference sequence). The CDR3 has 14 residues. Trimming cost V 0 bases and J 5 bases, with 10 bases left between them. In nucleotides, the CDR3 is TGTGCCACCAGCAGAGACCTTGGATTAACTGAAGCTTTCTTT. Translated: CATSRDLGLTEAFF. The whole variable domain, remainder taken from reference TRBV15 and TRBJ1-1, is DAMVIQNPRYQVTQFGKPVTLSCSQTLNHNVMYWYQQKSSQAPKLLFHYYDKDFNNEADTPDNFQSRRPNTSFCFLDIRSPGLGDTAMYLCATSRDLGLTEAFFGQGTRLTVV.

This chain connects TRBV11-3 to TRBJ2-2; TRBD1 or TRBD2 may be the D gene (5 bases each). CDR3 length equals 17 residues. V dropped 8 bases and J dropped 1 base, with 20 bases sitting between them. Germline V lookup: CDR1 SGHNT, CDR2 YENEEA. The CDR3 protein is CASAPGTGTGNTGELFF. The CDR3 DNA reads as TGTGCCAGCGCCCCAGGAACGGGGACGGGGAACACCGGGGAGCTGTTTTTT.

Many counts were recorded for this clonotype. The chain uses TRBV4-2 and TRBJ2-2; 13 positions agree with TRBD2. Germline CDR1 reads LGHNA; CDR2 reads YNFKEQ. After removal of 4 bases from V and 2 bases from J, the junction contained 10 bases not matched to a gene. CDR3 length: 19 amino acids. The CDR3 region has the DNA TGTGCCAGCAGCCCTCACCAGACTAGCGGGAGGACAAACACCGGGGAGCTGTTTTTT. It is translated as CASSPHQTSGRTNTGELFF.